This is a list of T cell receptor beta chains from one sample in a study of regulatory T cells in long-lasting Graves disease. TCRdb used MiXCR to reprocess the multiplex PCR reads, holding one entry per CDR3 protein. The table has roughly 450,000 distinct CDR3 sequences, 22% seen once. The specimen comprised peripheral blood mononuclear cells (PBMCs), sampled when the disease was refractory, from a patient treated with antithyroid drugs. The origin of the receptors is a female donor with Graves disease. Both conserved end residues are part of each CDR3. The order of the fields is V gene, clone size, D gene, J gene, CDR3 DNA, CDR3 protein. The D gene is left open where the match is weak. The size field is filled for only some rows; it gives once, few, many or a size class.

v_gene: TRBV7-6; abundance: few; d_gene: -; j_gene: TRBJ1-5; CDR3nt: TGTGCCAGCAGCCCGGACAGCACAAAGCCCCAGCATTTT; CDR3aa: CASSPDSTKPQHF
v_gene: TRBV28; abundance: many; d_gene: -; j_gene: TRBJ1-5; CDR3nt: TGTGCCAGCAGTTTCCCTCCAGTCGGGTCTTCCATTCGGCAGCCCCAGCATTTT; CDR3aa: CASSFPPVGSSIRQPQHF
v_gene: TRBV29-1; abundance: few; d_gene: -; j_gene: TRBJ1-2; CDR3nt: TGCAGCGTTCGATTTAGACCACCCGCTAACTATGGCTACACCTTC; CDR3aa: CSVRFRPPANYGYTF
v_gene: TRBV6-1; abundance: many; d_gene: TRBD1; j_gene: TRBJ2-7; CDR3nt: TGTGCCAGCAACCGACAGGGATACTACGAGCAGTACTTC; CDR3aa: CASNRQGYYEQYF
v_gene: TRBV15; abundance: -; d_gene: TRBD2; j_gene: TRBJ2-7; CDR3nt: TGTGCCACCAGCAGCCTCTTAGCGGGAGGTACCGACGAGCAGTACTTC; CDR3aa: CATSSLLAGGTDEQYF
v_gene: TRBV6-1; abundance: few; d_gene: TRBD1; j_gene: TRBJ1-1; CDR3nt: TGTGCCAGCAGCTCCTTACAGGGGGCGCGAACTGAAGCTTTCTTT; CDR3aa: CASSSLQGARTEAFF
v_gene: TRBV20-1; abundance: -; d_gene: TRBD1; j_gene: TRBJ2-1; CDR3nt: TGCGGGTGGACAGGAAGCTCCTACAATGAGCAGTTCTTC; CDR3aa: CGWTGSSYNEQFF
v_gene: TRBV12-3/TRBV12-4; abundance: -; d_gene: -; j_gene: TRBJ2-7; CDR3nt: TGTGCCACCTCTCCCGGGGGCAGCGCCTACGAGCAGTACTTC; CDR3aa: CATSPGGSAYEQYF
v_gene: TRBV2; abundance: many; d_gene: -; j_gene: TRBJ1-1; CDR3nt: TGTGCCAGCGGGGGGACGTTACAGAACACTGAAGCTTTCTTT; CDR3aa: CASGGTLQNTEAFF
v_gene: TRBV12-3/TRBV12-4; abundance: many; d_gene: TRBD2; j_gene: TRBJ2-5; CDR3nt: TGTGCCAGCACGTCCAGCGGGAGCCCTCGGTACTTC; CDR3aa: CASTSSGSPRYF
v_gene: TRBV2; abundance: many; d_gene: -; j_gene: TRBJ1-2; CDR3nt: TGTGCCAGCAGTCAAGGGACAACCAGCTATGGCTACACCTTC; CDR3aa: CASSQGTTSYGYTF
v_gene: TRBV5-1; abundance: few; d_gene: TRBD2; j_gene: TRBJ2-5; CDR3nt: TGCGCCAGCAGCACTATAGCGGGGGAAGAGACCCAGTACTTC; CDR3aa: CASSTIAGEETQYF
v_gene: TRBV10-3; abundance: few; d_gene: TRBD1; j_gene: TRBJ1-1; CDR3nt: TGTGCCATCAGTGAGTCCACGTGGGCAGGGGGCGGCACTGAAGCTTTCTTT; CDR3aa: CAISESTWAGGGTEAFF
v_gene: TRBV30; abundance: -; d_gene: -; j_gene: TRBJ2-2; CDR3nt: TGTGCCTGGAGTGTAGCCCCGGGTTACACCGGGGAGCTGTTTTTT; CDR3aa: CAWSVAPGYTGELFF
v_gene: TRBV28; abundance: -; d_gene: -; j_gene: TRBJ2-2; CDR3nt: TGTGCCAGCAGTTTCTCTGGCGGGGAGCTGTTTTTT; CDR3aa: CASSFSGGELFF
v_gene: TRBV7-2; abundance: many; d_gene: TRBD2; j_gene: TRBJ2-2; CDR3nt: TGTGCCAGCAGCTTAAGTACTAGCGAAACCGGGGAGCTGTTTTTT; CDR3aa: CASSLSTSETGELFF
v_gene: TRBV13; abundance: few; d_gene: TRBD2; j_gene: TRBJ2-7; CDR3nt: TGTGCCAGCAGCCTGGGACTACCGCGTGAGCAGTACTTC; CDR3aa: CASSLGLPREQYF
v_gene: TRBV20-1; abundance: many; d_gene: -; j_gene: TRBJ2-1; CDR3nt: TGCAGTGCTACTTCGGGACACCGCAATGAGCAGTTCTTC; CDR3aa: CSATSGHRNEQFF
v_gene: TRBV15; abundance: many; d_gene: -; j_gene: TRBJ1-2; CDR3nt: TGTGCCACCAGCAGAGATGTGGGAGGCTCCTCCTACACCTTC; CDR3aa: CATSRDVGGSSYTF
v_gene: TRBV20-1; abundance: many; d_gene: TRBD1; j_gene: TRBJ1-4; CDR3nt: TGCAGTGCCACGGGACAGGCCACAACTAATGAAAAACTGTTTTTT; CDR3aa: CSATGQATTNEKLFF
v_gene: TRBV28; abundance: many; d_gene: -; j_gene: TRBJ1-1; CDR3nt: TGTGCCAGCAGTTTGGAAGCACTGCACACTGAAGCTTTCTTT; CDR3aa: CASSLEALHTEAFF
v_gene: TRBV5-5; abundance: many; d_gene: TRBD1; j_gene: TRBJ1-4; CDR3nt: TGTGCCAGCAGCTTGGAGGACAGGGAGATGTTTTTT; CDR3aa: CASSLEDREMFF
v_gene: TRBV29-1; abundance: -; d_gene: -; j_gene: TRBJ1-1; CDR3nt: TGCAGCGTTGAAAGGCCCAACACTGAAGCTTTCTTT; CDR3aa: CSVERPNTEAFF
v_gene: TRBV29-1; abundance: -; d_gene: TRBD1; j_gene: TRBJ2-3; CDR3nt: TGCAGCGTTTTGAGACAGGGGGCCCGCACAGATACGCAGTATTTT; CDR3aa: CSVLRQGARTDTQYF
v_gene: TRBV6-1; abundance: few; d_gene: -; j_gene: TRBJ2-7; CDR3nt: TGTGCCAGCAACTACGGTGTCGAGCGGTACTTC; CDR3aa: CASNYGVERYF
v_gene: TRBV10-3; abundance: many; d_gene: TRBD1; j_gene: TRBJ1-1; CDR3nt: TGTGCCATCAGGGACAGGGCGGGAGACACTGAAGCTTTCTTT; CDR3aa: CAIRDRAGDTEAFF
v_gene: TRBV12-3/TRBV12-4; abundance: many; d_gene: -; j_gene: TRBJ1-1; CDR3nt: TGTGCCAGCAGTAAAGAGGGGAGAGAAGCTTTCTTT; CDR3aa: CASSKEGREAFF
v_gene: TRBV6-2/TRBV6-3; abundance: -; d_gene: TRBD2; j_gene: TRBJ2-1; CDR3nt: TGTGCCAGCAGTTACTCTCCGGGACTAGGGTCTGAGCAGTTCTTC; CDR3aa: CASSYSPGLGSEQFF
v_gene: TRBV2; abundance: many; d_gene: -; j_gene: TRBJ1-4; CDR3nt: TGTGCCAGCACGGGGAGACTTACTAATGAAAAACTGTTTTTT; CDR3aa: CASTGRLTNEKLFF
v_gene: TRBV3-1; abundance: few; d_gene: -; j_gene: TRBJ2-7; CDR3nt: TGTGCCAGCGGGCACTACGAGCAGTACTTC; CDR3aa: CASGHYEQYF
v_gene: TRBV19; abundance: -; d_gene: -; j_gene: TRBJ2-7; CDR3nt: TGTGCCAGAGGGTGGGAGAGGAACGAGCAGTACTTC; CDR3aa: CARGWERNEQYF
v_gene: TRBV7-2; abundance: few; d_gene: -; j_gene: TRBJ1-2; CDR3nt: TGTGCCAGCAGCTTAGTATCCACAGGGACGAGTGGCTACACCTTC; CDR3aa: CASSLVSTGTSGYTF
v_gene: TRBV4-1; abundance: few; d_gene: TRBD1; j_gene: TRBJ2-7; CDR3nt: TGCGCCAGCAGCCAAGGCAGGACAGGGTCCCACGAGCAGTACTTC; CDR3aa: CASSQGRTGSHEQYF
v_gene: TRBV19; abundance: -; d_gene: TRBD2; j_gene: TRBJ2-7; CDR3nt: TGTGCCAGTACCGGGGGGGGGGCCGCATCCTACGAGCAGTACTTC; CDR3aa: CASTGGGAASYEQYF
v_gene: TRBV7-9; abundance: -; d_gene: -; j_gene: TRBJ1-4; CDR3nt: TGTGCCAGCAGCGATTCCGGGGGCGAGGATGAAAAACTGTTTTTT; CDR3aa: CASSDSGGEDEKLFF
v_gene: TRBV6-2/TRBV6-3; abundance: few; d_gene: TRBD1; j_gene: TRBJ2-1; CDR3nt: TGTGCCAGCAGAAACCAAGGGGGCCCGGTAAATGAGCAGTTCTTC; CDR3aa: CASRNQGGPVNEQFF
v_gene: TRBV6-5; abundance: -; d_gene: -; j_gene: TRBJ1-1; CDR3nt: TGTGCCAGCAGTTACGTCGGAGAAAGGCCTCTCTTT; CDR3aa: CASSYVGERPLF
v_gene: TRBV18; abundance: -; d_gene: -; j_gene: TRBJ2-7; CDR3nt: TGTGCCAGCTCACCAAGTGGTGACGTTCGCTACGAGCAGTACTTC; CDR3aa: CASSPSGDVRYEQYF
v_gene: TRBV28; abundance: many; d_gene: -; j_gene: TRBJ2-7; CDR3nt: TGTGCCAGCAGCTCAGAGTACGAGCAGTACTTC; CDR3aa: CASSSEYEQYF
v_gene: TRBV12-3/TRBV12-4; abundance: many; d_gene: -; j_gene: TRBJ1-5; CDR3nt: TGTGCCAGCAGTTTGGGGACGGGAGGAAATGCACAGCCCCAGCATTTT; CDR3aa: CASSLGTGGNAQPQHF
v_gene: TRBV20-1; abundance: once; d_gene: -; j_gene: TRBJ1-1; CDR3nt: TGCAGTGCCACGGACACACCAATGAACACTGAAGCTTTCTTT; CDR3aa: CSATDTPMNTEAFF
v_gene: TRBV5-1; abundance: -; d_gene: -; j_gene: TRBJ2-7; CDR3nt: TGCGCCAGCAGCCTGAAGGAGGGTTACGGGCAGTACTTC; CDR3aa: CASSLKEGYGQYF
v_gene: TRBV20-1; abundance: few; d_gene: -; j_gene: TRBJ1-5; CDR3nt: TGCAGTGCTAGGCCAGTGGGGCTGGGGAGCAATCAGCCCCAGCATTTT; CDR3aa: CSARPVGLGSNQPQHF
v_gene: TRBV7-2; abundance: -; d_gene: -; j_gene: TRBJ1-1; CDR3nt: TGTGCCAGCAGCTTAGCACAGTCGAACACTGAAGCTTTCTTT; CDR3aa: CASSLAQSNTEAFF
v_gene: TRBV7-2; abundance: -; d_gene: TRBD1; j_gene: TRBJ1-5; CDR3nt: TGTGCCAGCAGCCAAGAATACAGGGGAAGGGCCCAGCATTTT; CDR3aa: CASSQEYRGRAQHF
v_gene: TRBV30; abundance: -; d_gene: -; j_gene: TRBJ1-1; CDR3nt: TGTGCCTGGAGCGGGACATATAAGAACACTGAAGCTTTCTTT; CDR3aa: CAWSGTYKNTEAFF
v_gene: TRBV3-1; abundance: -; d_gene: -; j_gene: TRBJ1-3; CDR3nt: TGTGCCAGCAGCCAGACTATCGACTCTGGAAACACCATATATTTT; CDR3aa: CASSQTIDSGNTIYF
v_gene: TRBV28; abundance: many; d_gene: -; j_gene: TRBJ2-4; CDR3nt: TGTGCCAGCAGTTCTCTGAGGGGGAGCTATGCCAAAAACATTCAGTACTTC; CDR3aa: CASSSLRGSYAKNIQYF